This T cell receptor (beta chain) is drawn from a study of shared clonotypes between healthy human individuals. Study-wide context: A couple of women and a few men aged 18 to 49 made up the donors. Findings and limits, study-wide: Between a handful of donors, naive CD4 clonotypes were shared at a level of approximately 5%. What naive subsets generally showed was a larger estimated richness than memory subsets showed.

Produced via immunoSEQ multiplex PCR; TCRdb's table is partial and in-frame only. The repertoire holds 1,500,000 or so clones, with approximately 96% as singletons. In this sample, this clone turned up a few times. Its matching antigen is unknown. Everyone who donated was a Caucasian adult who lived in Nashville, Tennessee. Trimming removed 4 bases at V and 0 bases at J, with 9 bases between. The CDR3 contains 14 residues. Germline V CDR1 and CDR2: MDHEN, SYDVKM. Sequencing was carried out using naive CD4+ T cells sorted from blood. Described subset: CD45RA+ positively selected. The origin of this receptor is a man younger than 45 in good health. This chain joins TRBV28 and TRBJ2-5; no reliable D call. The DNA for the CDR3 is TGTGCCAGCAGTTCCCGTGGCTACCAAGAGACCCAGTACTTC. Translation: CASSSRGYQETQYF.